Following are 25 T cell receptor beta chains from one sample sequenced in a study of T cells in Graves' hyperthyroidism and ophthalmopathy. Researchers took RNA transcripts and amplified the TCR beta CDR3 regions from them. TCR CDR3 underwent first-round RT-PCR with the HTBI primer set. TCRdb used MiXCR to reprocess the multiplex PCR reads, holding one entry per CDR3 protein. Of about 690,000 distinct CDR3 sequences detected, 15% to 20% appear once; the ten largest clones hold 15% to 18%. The sample taken for sequencing was blood. The receptors stem from a man aged 50 to 60 with Graves' hyperthyroidism.

Turning to this clonotype: Just one base apart from a much larger clone, this may be a read error. The chain uses TRBV18 and TRBJ2-3; tentative D call: TRBD2 (5 bases). The CDR3 consists of 16 residues. Germline-derived CDR1 and CDR2 are KGHSH and LQKENI. CDR3 region: CASSPRVRSSTDTRYF. The CDR3 DNA sequence: TGTGCCAGCTCACCACGCGTACGATCTAGCACAGATACGCGGTATTTT.

In DNA form, the CDR3 reads TGTGCCAGCAGCTTTGGGACTAGCGGGAGATGGGAGACCCAGTACTTC. Its protein product is CASSFGTSGRWETQYF. The chain is built from TRBV5-6 and TRBJ2-5; 14 bases agree with TRBD2. The germline V gene encodes CDR1 SGHDT and CDR2 YYEEEE. This CDR3 is built from 16 residues. V trimming: 2 bases; J trimming: 5 bases; junction bases outside the gene matches: 5. Full variable domain (remainder filled in from reference TRBV5-6 and TRBJ2-5): DAGVTQSPTHLIKTRGQQVTLRCSPKSGHDTVSWYQQALGQGPQFIFQYYEEEERQRGNFPDRFSGHQFPNYSSELNVNALLLGDSALYLCASSFGTSGRWETQYFGPGTRLLVL.

With respect to this clonotype: This sequence may be a read error, since a much larger clone differs from it by one base. The conserved phenylalanine or tryptophan is not found at the CDR3 terminus, so this likely reflects a read error. This chain links TRBV7-2 with TRBJ2-5, with D perhaps assigned TRBD1 or TRBD2 (6 bases each). V lost 7 bases and J lost 1, with 10 bases in between. Germline V gives CDR1 SGHTA, CDR2 FQGNSA. CDR3 length equals 13 residues. The CDR3 loop is CASMRDTQETQYS. CDR3 sequence (DNA): TGTGCCAGCATGCGGGACACCCAAGAGACCCAGTACTCC.

This chain joins TRBV10-3 and TRBJ1-5; TRBD1 matches 7 bases. The CDR3 is 13 amino acids. With V trimmed by 6 bases and J by 3 bases, 2 bases remained unmatched. The germline V gene has CDR1 ENHRY and CDR2 SYGVKD. This CDR3 is CAIRTGDNQPQHF. In nucleotides, the CDR3 is TGTGCCATCAGAACAGGGGACAATCAGCCCCAGCATTTT.

This chain joins TRBV5-1 and TRBJ2-2; D may match TRBD1 or TRBD2 (5 bases each). The CDR3 consists of 15 residues. Germline lookup yields CDR1 SGHRS and CDR2 YFSETQ. Trimming shortened V by 3 bases and J by 0 bases, and 9 bases separated the two germline ends. As DNA, the CDR3 is TGCGCCAGCAGCTGGGGGTCATCGAACACCGGGGAGCTGTTTTTT. Protein: CASSWGSSNTGELFF.

This clonotype was observed a few times. The genes are TRBV29-1 and TRBJ2-2; either TRBD1 or TRBD2 may supply D (6 bases each). The CDR3 consists of 15 residues. Trimming stripped 3 bases from V and 2 bases from J, with 13 bases between. Germline loops: CDR1 SQVTM, CDR2 ANQGSEA. CDR3 bases: TGCAGCGTTGACAGGGGAGGTTACAACACCGGGGAGCTGTTTTTT. Amino acid sequence: CSVDRGGYNTGELFF.

The rearrangement uses TRBV11-2 and TRBJ2-7; the match to TRBD1 covers 9 bases. The ends lost 0 bases at V and 4 bases at J; junction bases unmatched: 4. CDR3 length: 15 amino acids. CDR1 is SGHAT, CDR2 FQNNGV, per germline. This CDR3 is CASSLDGTGNYEQYF. The CDR3, as DNA: TGTGCCAGCAGCTTAGACGGGACAGGGAATTACGAGCAGTACTTC.

The sample holds many counts of this clonotype. The V call is TRBV6-4, the J call TRBJ2-2; the D gene is possibly TRBD1 (5 bases). Trimming shortened V by 3 bases and J by 1 base, and 9 bases separated the two germline ends. Germline V CDR1 and CDR2: MRHNA, SNTAGT. CDR3 length: 15 amino acids. CDR3 amino acids: CASSENQGNTGELFF. As DNA, the CDR3 is TGTGCCAGCAGTGAAAACCAGGGGAACACCGGGGAGCTGTTTTTT.

This sequence joins TRBV27 and TRBJ2-1, with 10 bases matching TRBD2. Germline V gene sequence: CDR1 MNHEY, CDR2 SMNVEV (reference sequence). The ends lost 3 bases at V and 3 bases at J; junction bases unmatched: 11. There are 18 residues in the CDR3. The CDR3 here is CASSLGVAGGLGYNEQFF. The CDR3 DNA sequence: TGTGCCAGCAGTTTGGGAGTAGCGGGAGGTCTAGGCTACAATGAGCAGTTCTTC.

This clonotype has a count of ten or more. This chain uses TRBV5-1 with TRBJ2-1; 8 nucleotides line up with TRBD2. The CDR3 has 15 residues. V gave up 0 bases and J gave up 7 bases; unmatched junction bases: 6. Germline-derived CDR1 and CDR2 are SGHRS and YFSETQ. The CDR3 DNA reads as TGCGCCAGCAGCTTGGTTAGCGGGAACAGTAATGAGCAGTTCTTC. This translates into CASSLVSGNSNEQFF.

V gene TRBV4-1 combines with J gene TRBJ1-5; D remains unclear. The CDR3 is 16 amino acids. The germline V gene has CDR1 MGHRA and CDR2 YSYEKL. V was pared by 4 bases and J by 2 bases, with 15 bases between. Written as DNA, the CDR3 is TGCGCCAGCAGCCCAAGCCCCTTTGTGGGCAATCAGCCCCAGCATTTT. It codes for CASSPSPFVGNQPQHF.

The chain combines TRBV7-2 with TRBJ2-3; 10 positions match TRBD2. The CDR3 runs to 19 residues. Germline V gene lookup returns CDR1 SGHTA and CDR2 FQGNSA. V was clipped by 2 bases and J by 0 bases; unmatched bases: 11. The CDR3 DNA reads TGTGCCAGCAGCTTAAGAGCGGGAGGGCTTTGGCCTAGCACAGATACGCAGTATTTT. It translates to CASSLRAGGLWPSTDTQYF.

This clonotype was detected many times. The CDR3 loop reads CASSFRTGANYGYTF. In nucleotides, the CDR3 is TGTGCCAGCAGTTTTAGGACAGGGGCTAACTATGGCTACACCTTC. The gene calls are TRBV2 and TRBJ1-2, with TRBD1 matching over 9 bases. Looked up from germline, CDR1 is SNHLY and CDR2 is FYNNEI. The CDR3 consists of 15 residues. V lost 5 bases and J lost 0; bases outside the gene matches: 4.

This clonotype was counted at least ten times. The chain uses TRBV3-1 and TRBJ1-2; D not certain. CDR1 and CDR2 (germline): LGHDT, YNNKEL (reference sequence). V lost 4 bases to trimming and J lost 7 bases, with 19 bases between them. The CDR3 is made up of 15 amino acids. CDR3 amino acids: CASSRSDSYYSGYTF. Here the CDR3 DNA reads TGTGCCAGCAGCCGATCGGACTCCTACTACTCTGGCTACACCTTC.

This clonotype was picked up a small number of times. The chain has TRBV7-6 and TRBJ2-1; 8 bases line up with TRBD1. The CDR3 consists of 14 residues. V lost 4 bases, J lost 5 bases, and 4 bases stayed unmatched. From germline, CDR1 is SGHVS and CDR2 FNYEAQ. CDR3: CASSSGQGDNEQFF. The CDR3 DNA sequence: TGTGCCAGCAGCTCCGGACAGGGAGACAATGAGCAGTTCTTC.

The chain uses TRBV5-1 and TRBJ2-7; 7 bases align to TRBD1. J was trimmed by 3 bases and V by 4 bases; bases with no gene match: 4. Germline loops: CDR1 SGHRS, CDR2 YFSETQ. This CDR3 is built from 13 residues. As DNA, the CDR3 is TGCGCCAGCAGCGGAAGACAGGGCTACGAGCAGTACTTC. Amino acids: CASSGRQGYEQYF.

As for this clonotype: A much larger clone sits a single nucleotide away, making a read error possible. The chain has TRBV7-2 and TRBJ2-1, with D possibly being TRBD2 (5 bases). The germline V gene has CDR1 SGHTA and CDR2 FQGNSA. This CDR3 has 16 residues. In DNA form, the CDR3 reads TGTGCCAGCACTTTGGAGGAGAGCCTTTCCTACAAGGAGCAGTTCTTC. Protein sequence: CASTLEESLSYKEQFF.

V gene TRBV4-1 combines with J gene TRBJ1-5; 10 nucleotides align to TRBD1. Per the germline V gene, CDR1 is MGHRA and CDR2 is YSYEKL. The CDR3 extends over 21 amino acids. The V and J ends lost 3 bases and 1 base, in that order; junction bases with no gene match: 18. The CDR3 region has the DNA TGCGCCAGCAGCCACAGAGTGGGATTTAGACAGGGGGCTCTGAGCAATCAGCCCCAGCATTTT. It yields the protein CASSHRVGFRQGALSNQPQHF.

The rearrangement links TRBV28 to TRBJ1-1; D is uncertain. V was clipped by 5 bases and J by 1 base, with 11 bases between them. The CDR3 loop spans 14 amino acids. CDR1 and CDR2 (germline): MDHEN, SYDVKM. The CDR3 DNA is TGTGCCAGCAGTGACACTTTTTCGAACACTGAAGCTTTCTTT. Amino acid sequence: CASSDTFSNTEAFF. The full variable domain, with the rest looked up from reference TRBV28 and TRBJ1-1, is DVKVTQSSRYLVKRTGEKVFLECVQDMDHENMFWYRQDPGLGLRLIYFSYDVKMKEKGDIPEGYSVSREKKERFSLILESASTNQTSMYLCASSDTFSNTEAFFGQGTRLTVV.

The rearrangement uses TRBV19 and TRBJ2-5; 7 nucleotides match TRBD1. The CDR3 extends over 16 amino acids. Per the germline V gene, CDR1 is LNHDA and CDR2 is SQIVND (reference sequence). V dropped 5 bases and J dropped 5; count of bases not matched to a gene: 14. In nucleotides, the CDR3 is TGTGCCAGTAGTCCCTCTCCGACAGGGAGAGGGGAGACCCAGTACTTC. Its translation: CASSPSPTGRGETQYF.

The V and J genes are TRBV7-2 and TRBJ2-3; D is perhaps TRBD2 (6 bases). The germline CDR1 and CDR2 sequences are SGHTA and FQGNSA. CDR3 length equals 16 residues. V dropped 8 bases and J dropped 2 bases, with 20 bases sitting between them. In DNA, the CDR3 is TGTGCCAGCGGCCCCCTGGAGGGAGCTATCACAGATACGCAGTATTTT. Protein product: CASGPLEGAITDTQYF.

This clonotype was recorded many times. This chain connects TRBV30 to TRBJ1-1; unclear D gene. V lost 3 bases and J 3 bases, leaving 8 bases between the germline ends. From germline, CDR1 is GTSNPN and CDR2 SVGIG (reference sequence). This CDR3 region has 12 residues. CDR3 bases: TGTGCCTGGAGCCCGAGTTACACTGAAGCTTTCTTT. Translation gives CAWSPSYTEAFF.

The CDR3: CASSFRPIRDETQYF. The CDR3 DNA follows: TGTGCCAGCAGCTTTCGGCCCATCCGGGATGAGACCCAGTACTTC. The J gene is TRBJ2-5, the V gene TRBV7-9; tentative D call: TRBD2 (5 bases). There are 15 residues in the CDR3. V lost 3 bases, J lost 5 bases, and 16 bases lay in between. Germline CDR1 is SEHNR and CDR2 is FQNEAQ (reference sequence). Supplemented by reference TRBV7-9 and TRBJ2-5, the full variable domain reads DTGVSQNPRHKITKRGQNVTFRCDPISEHNRLYWYRQTLGQGPEFLTYFQNEAQLEKSRLLSDRFSAERPKGSFSTLEIQRTEQGDSAMYLCASSFRPIRDETQYFGPGTRLLVL.

The gene calls are TRBV6-1 and TRBJ1-1, with TRBD1 matching 8 bases. CDR3 size: 14 residues. Per germline, CDR1 MNHNS and CDR2 SASEGT. V was clipped by 7 bases and J by 4 bases; unmatched bases: 8. CDR3 nucleotide sequence: TGTGCCAGCAACCTAAACAGGGGGAGCACTGAAGCTTTCTTT. As protein: CASNLNRGSTEAFF.

This clonotype was seen repeatedly, ten times or more. The V and J genes are TRBV5-1 and TRBJ2-1, with 10 bases aligning to TRBD2. This CDR3 has 15 residues. The V segment lost 6 bases and the J segment 4 bases; nucleotides outside the gene matches: 7. Germline loops: CDR1 SGHRS, CDR2 YFSETQ. This chain's CDR3 is CASIPIAGGYNEQFF. The CDR3 DNA reads TGCGCCAGCATCCCGATAGCGGGAGGTTACAATGAGCAGTTCTTC.